This T cell receptor beta chain was documented in a study of cytomegalovirus exposure and HLA in healthy donors. Study-wide points: According to reports, the classifier identified cytomegalovirus status with high specificity and sensitivity. Cytomegalovirus-associated TCR beta chains were listed, numbering 150 to 200.

TCRdb's copy holds only in-frame clones and misses some; the assay was immunoSEQ multiplex PCR. The sample lists roughly 52,000 clones, over 75% occurring once. The CDR3 covers 14 residues. V was shortened by 2 bases and J by 2 bases, with 10 bases between the two germline ends. The germline CDR1 and CDR2 sequences are KGHSH and LQKENI. Separate from the approximately 700-subject first cohort was the approximately 110-subject validation cohort, to which the donors belonged. For this clone: Its antigen is undetermined.

This sequence was found in a woman in her 30s in good health and CMV-seronegative. The chain couples TRBV18 to TRBJ2-7; D may be TRBD1 (5 bases). Sequenced: PBMCs. The CDR3 nucleotides read TGTGCCAGCTCACCAGGGGCCGGGCCCTACGAGCAGTACTTC. Translation gives CASSPGAGPYEQYF.